The 30 T cell receptor beta chains reported below all come from one sample, sequenced in a study of control samples from healthy donors and cancer patients. Sequencing used immunoSEQ multiplex PCR; TCRdb keeps in-frame clones, though not all of them. The sample has approximately 100,000 clones; approximately 90% are singletons. What was sequenced was blood. All receptors come from a woman aged 18 to 35 in good health.

The V gene is TRBV5-1, the J gene TRBJ1-1; D uncertain. Germline lookup yields CDR1 SGHRS and CDR2 YFSETQ. The V gene lost 0 bases and the J gene lost 4 bases, with 4 bases spanning the gap. CDR3 size: 12 residues. CDR3 sequence (DNA): TGCGCCAGCAGCTTGGAGGGCACTGAAGCTTTCTTT. This sequence encodes CASSLEGTEAFF.

The chain is built from TRBV27 and TRBJ1-2; no reliable D call. The CDR3 runs 13 residues. V gave up 4 bases and J gave up 4 bases, with 10 bases separating them. CDR1 and CDR2 from the germline V gene are MNHEY and SMNVEV (reference sequence). The CDR3 region has the DNA TGTGCCAGCAGTTCTACAGACGGCTATGGCTACACCTTC. As protein: CASSSTDGYGYTF.

The chain couples TRBV5-1 to TRBJ2-5, with 7 nucleotides matching TRBD2. Germline CDR1 is SGHRS and CDR2 is YFSETQ. The CDR3 covers 12 residues. V was pared by 5 bases and J by 5 bases, with 3 bases of the junction left unmatched. Written as DNA, the CDR3 is TGCGCCAGCAGAAGGGGAGGGGAGACCCAGTACTTC. Translated: CASRRGGETQYF.

This chain joins TRBV6-5 and TRBJ2-7; unclear D gene. CDR1 is MNHEY and CDR2 is SVGAGI in the germline V gene. The CDR3 totals 13 residues. The V end lost 5 bases, the J end lost 0 bases, and 8 bases lay between the germline ends. The CDR3 loop reads CASSLDISYEQYF. The DNA for the CDR3 is TGTGCCAGCAGTCTAGACATCTCCTACGAGCAGTACTTC.

In regard to this clone: Possible read error: a much larger clone is one base away. Other DNA sequences within the sample encode an identical CDR3. This sequence joins TRBV5-6 and TRBJ1-6; 11 nucleotides align to TRBD1. CDR1 SGHDT and CDR2 YYEEEE come from the germline V gene. J lost 4 bases, V lost 4 bases, and 1 base had no gene match. CDR3 length: 15 amino acids. Written as DNA, the CDR3 is TGTGCCAGCAGCGGGACAGGGGGATATAATTCACCCCTCCACTTT. This gives the protein CASSGTGGYNSPLHF.

V gene TRBV2 combines with J gene TRBJ2-1; no clear D gene. The germline CDR1 and CDR2 sequences are SNHLY and FYNNEI. This CDR3 has 13 residues. V gave up 4 bases and J gave up 2 bases, with 6 bases separating them. This chain's CDR3 is CASSVGTYNEQFF. CDR3 in DNA: TGTGCCAGCAGTGTGGGCACCTACAATGAGCAGTTCTTC.

The chain is built from TRBV7-8 and TRBJ2-1; the D call may be TRBD1 or TRBD2 (6 bases each). With 2 bases removed from V and 5 bases from J, the gap between germline ends came to 19 bases. The CDR3 length is 17 residues. Germline CDR1 is SGHVS and CDR2 is FQNEAQ. DNA of the CDR3: TGTGCCAGCAGCTTATCATGGGTGGGGGGCAAAAACAATGAGCAGTTCTTC. It is translated as CASSLSWVGGKNNEQFF.

The gene calls are TRBV5-4 and TRBJ1-2; D is uncertain. The CDR3 is 15 amino acids. V lost 4 bases and J lost 0, with 13 bases in between. The germline CDR1 and CDR2 sequences are SGHNT and YYREEE (reference sequence). CDR3 protein: CASSLGSGANYGYTF. The CDR3 nucleotides are TGTGCCAGCAGCCTCGGATCAGGCGCTAACTATGGCTACACCTTC.

The rearrangement joins TRBV19 to TRBJ1-3; tentatively, D is TRBD1 (6 bases). The CDR3 is 17 residues long. Germline-derived CDR1 and CDR2 are LNHDA and SQIVND (reference sequence). V lost 2 bases and J 4 bases, leaving 18 bases between the germline ends. The CDR3 bases are TGTGCCAGTAGTATATACGGGGGCAGACCGGCCGGAAACACCATATATTTT. It is translated as CASSIYGGRPAGNTIYF.

V gene TRBV7-2 combines with J gene TRBJ1-1; tentatively, D is TRBD1 (6 bases). Looked up from germline, CDR1 is SGHTA and CDR2 is FQGNSA. V gave up 5 bases and J gave up 3 bases, with 22 bases separating them. The CDR3 spans 17 residues. This CDR3 is CASSLTSSGGGDTEAFF. As DNA, the CDR3 is TGTGCCAGCAGCCTGACCTCGTCGGGGGGCGGGGACACTGAAGCTTTCTTT.

This sequence joins TRBV2 and TRBJ2-7, with 10 bases identical to TRBD1. CDR1 SNHLY and CDR2 FYNNEI come from the germline V gene. J was trimmed by 3 bases and V by 6 bases; bases with no gene match: 5. The CDR3 covers 14 residues. The CDR3 loop is CASSPGQGIYEQYF. CDR3 in DNA: TGTGCCAGCAGCCCGGGACAGGGGATCTACGAGCAGTACTTC.

This clone appeared a single time. The rearrangement links TRBV5-1 to TRBJ2-3; 9 nucleotides align to TRBD2. From germline, CDR1 is SGHRS and CDR2 YFSETQ. V dropped 3 bases and J dropped 2; count of bases not matched to a gene: 10. CDR3 length equals 17 residues. CDR3: CASSWRSLAGTTDTQYF. The CDR3 region has the DNA TGCGCCAGCAGCTGGAGGTCCCTAGCGGGGACCACAGATACGCAGTATTTT.

This chain links TRBV3-1 (or the pseudogene TRBV3-2) with TRBJ1-2, with D perhaps TRBD1 (5 bases). The CDR3 runs 14 residues. V was clipped by 2 bases and J by 5 bases, with 12 bases between them. Germline V gives CDR1 LGHDT, CDR2 YNNKEL (reference sequence). CDR3 bases: TGTGCCAGCAGCCAACTACAGGTTGGTTATGGCTACACCTTC. Residues: CASSQLQVGYGYTF.

This clone was counted once. This chain links TRBV5-1 with TRBJ1-2, with TRBD1 matching over 11 bases. Losses at the gene ends were 3 bases for V and 4 bases for J; bases not matched to a gene: 2. CDR1 SGHRS and CDR2 YFSETQ come from the germline V gene. CDR3 length: 14 residues. Here the CDR3 DNA reads TGCGCCAGCAGCTCCGGGACAGGGGGCTATGGCTACACCTTC. Encoded protein: CASSSGTGGYGYTF.

The chain uses TRBV3-1 (or the pseudogene TRBV3-2) and TRBJ1-2; D gene unclear. CDR3 size: 13 residues. The germline gives CDR1 LGHDT, CDR2 YNNKEL (reference sequence). V was cut by 4 bases and J by 3 bases, with 9 bases left in between. CDR3 sequence reads: CASSPRTDYGYTF. CDR3 in DNA: TGTGCCAGCAGCCCACGTACGGACTATGGCTACACCTTC.

This chain uses TRBV7-2 with TRBJ2-7; TRBD2 aligns across 7 bases. This CDR3 has 15 residues. Looked up from germline, CDR1 is SGHTA and CDR2 is FQGNSA. V was pared by 4 bases and J by 3 bases, with 9 bases of the junction left unmatched. This CDR3 is CASSSSGLGSYEQYF. The CDR3 DNA follows: TGTGCCAGCAGCTCTAGCGGCCTGGGGAGCTACGAGCAGTACTTC.

Here the CDR3 DNA reads TGCGCCAGCAGTGAGTCAGAGACCAATCAGCCCCAGCATTTT. This encodes CASSESETNQPQHF. This rearrangement joins TRBV10-2 to TRBJ1-5; D uncertain. CDR3 size: 14 residues. V was pared by 0 bases and J by 3 bases, with 6 bases between. Germline V lookup: CDR1 WSHSY, CDR2 SAAADI.

This clone was seen a single time. This rearrangement joins TRBV5-1 to TRBJ1-1; D is ambiguous. Trimming took 2 bases from V and 4 from J, leaving 12 bases between them. The CDR3 spans 14 residues. Germline CDR1 SGHRS, CDR2 YFSETQ. In DNA form, the CDR3 reads TGCGCCAGCAGCTTAGGTCCCGGCGGCACTGAAGCTTTCTTT. Translated, it gives CASSLGPGGTEAFF.

This sequence joins TRBV19 and TRBJ2-1, with 7 bases identical to TRBD2. Germline values: CDR1 LNHDA, CDR2 SQIVND (reference sequence). The CDR3 sequence is 17 residues long. The V and J ends lost 3 bases and 5 bases, in that order; junction bases with no gene match: 13. Here the CDR3 reads CASSIPIPGGSDNEQFF. CDR3 nucleotides: TGTGCCAGTAGTATTCCCATTCCGGGGGGATCTGACAATGAGCAGTTCTTC.

The chain combines TRBV7-6 with TRBJ1-4; the D gene is possibly TRBD1 (5 bases). In germline, CDR1 is SGHVS, CDR2 FNYEAQ. Trimming cost V 4 bases and J 6 bases, with 15 bases left between them. This CDR3 has 15 residues. The CDR3 DNA reads as TGTGCCAGCAGCTCTAGGGTAGGGGAATATGAAAAACTGTTTTTT. It specifies CASSSRVGEYEKLFF.

This clone has a single count. V is TRBV9 and J is TRBJ1-2; TRBD1 matches 12 bases. The V gene's germline CDR1 is SGDLS and CDR2 YYNGEE. The CDR3 extends over 16 amino acids. J gave up 8 bases and V 3 bases, and 11 bases lay outside the gene matches. This chain's CDR3 is CASSEFRDRGPEGYTF. In DNA, the CDR3 is TGTGCCAGCAGCGAATTCCGGGACAGGGGGCCTGAAGGCTACACCTTC.

This rearrangement joins TRBV3-1 (or the pseudogene TRBV3-2) to TRBJ2-5; D possibly corresponds to TRBD1 (6 bases). Germline V CDR1 and CDR2: LGHDT, YNNKEL (reference sequence). The CDR3 contains 15 residues. Trimming took off 3 bases at V and 1 base at J, with 12 bases between the two ends. DNA for the CDR3: TGTGCCAGCAGCCAGGCGGACAGCTTCCAAGAGACCCAGTACTTC. It is translated as CASSQADSFQETQYF.

The V call is TRBV2, the J call TRBJ1-2; tentatively, D is TRBD1 (6 bases). This CDR3 has 14 residues. Germline V CDR1 and CDR2: SNHLY, FYNNEI. V was shortened by 6 bases and J by 3 bases, with 14 bases between the two germline ends. The CDR3 DNA sequence: TGTGCCAGCAGGAAGTGGGGGGCGGACTATGGCTACACCTTC. The encoded protein is CASRKWGADYGYTF.

The V and J genes are TRBV7-2 and TRBJ1-1; TRBD1 matches 7 bases. This CDR3 is built from 14 residues. The germline gives CDR1 SGHTA, CDR2 FQGNSA. V was clipped by 5 bases and J by 1 base; unmatched bases: 4. CDR3 bases: TGTGCCAGCAGCGACAGGGTCGAGAACACTGAAGCTTTCTTT. Amino acids: CASSDRVENTEAFF.

The CDR3 DNA follows: TGTGCCAGCGACATAGACAGGACCTCTGGAAACACCATATATTTT. Translation: CASDIDRTSGNTIYF. The gene calls are TRBV6-5 and TRBJ1-3; a possible D gene is TRBD1 (6 bases). CDR3 length: 15 residues. Trimming took off 8 bases at V and 0 bases at J, with 14 bases between the two ends. Germline V lookup: CDR1 MNHEY, CDR2 SVGAGI.

This rearrangement joins TRBV7-3 to TRBJ1-1; unclear D gene. Germline values: CDR1 SGHTA, CDR2 FQGTGA. The CDR3 runs to 13 residues. V was cut by 1 base and J by 0 bases, with 3 bases left in between. This chain's CDR3 is CASSLILNTEAFF. DNA of the CDR3: TGTGCCAGCAGCTTAATTCTGAACACTGAAGCTTTCTTT.

This clone was seen once. The V call is TRBV7-9, the J call TRBJ1-3, with D unresolved. The germline V gene encodes CDR1 SEHNR and CDR2 FQNEAQ (reference sequence). The CDR3 covers 14 residues. V shed 0 bases and J shed 0 bases, with 3 bases lying between them. Written as DNA, the CDR3 is TGTGCCAGCAGCTTAGCAAACTCTGGAAACACCATATATTTT. Amino acid sequence: CASSLANSGNTIYF.

The chain is built from TRBV25-1 and TRBJ1-1; the D is unclear. Trimming cost V 1 base and J 4 bases, with 4 bases left between them. This CDR3 comprises 12 residues. Germline values: CDR1 MGHDK, CDR2 SYGVNS. CDR3 sequence: CASSESSTEAFF. The CDR3 DNA follows: TGTGCCAGCAGTGAATCAAGCACTGAAGCTTTCTTT.

The rearrangement joins TRBV18 to TRBJ1-1; the D gene is possibly TRBD1 (6 bases). The CDR3 consists of 15 residues. In germline, CDR1 is KGHSH, CDR2 LQKENI. Trimming took off 3 bases at V and 0 bases at J, with 11 bases between the two ends. The CDR3 coding sequence is TGTGCCAGCTCACCCAATGGACAGATGAACACTGAAGCTTTCTTT. Residues: CASSPNGQMNTEAFF.

This clone was seen more than once but under ten times. This chain connects TRBV9 to TRBJ2-2; maybe TRBD2 (6 bases). The CDR3 extends over 15 amino acids. The germline gives CDR1 SGDLS, CDR2 YYNGEE. The germline V and J ends were trimmed by 4 bases and 2 bases, with 12 bases remaining between them. The CDR3 coding sequence is TGTGCCAGCAGCCCCCGGACTACTAACACCGGGGAGCTGTTTTTT. It specifies CASSPRTTNTGELFF.